Included here is one TCR beta chain sequence, with context. Germline V gene data show CDR1 as MNHEY and CDR2 as SVGAGI. V lost 6 bases and J 6 bases, leaving 17 bases between the germline ends. The CDR3 length is 14 residues. This entry comes from a study of Ad26.COV2.S vaccination and SARS-CoV-2 variants. Study as a whole: Administration of Ad26.COV2.S was intramuscular, either once or twice 56 days apart.

The treatment here: roughly 20 received Ad26.COV2.S at low or high dose, single or two shots; roughly 5 received placebo; per-sample allocation not given. Samples came from day 63 after the first vaccine or placebo injection. The assay was immunoSEQ multiplex PCR, and TCRdb's table has in-frame clones only and misses some. The table records about 450,000 clones, about 91% of them present only once. The receptor comes from a person between 18 and 59 years old who received the Ad26.COV2.S COVID-19 vaccine or a placebo. The J gene is TRBJ1-2, the V gene TRBV6-5; a possible D gene is TRBD1 (5 bases). Sample: peripheral blood, taken in a trial of Ad26.COV2.S vaccine versus placebo. The chain's CDR3 is CASSGRQGVDGYTF. The CDR3, as DNA: TGTGCCAGCAGCGGGCGGCAGGGAGTCGATGGCTACACCTTC.